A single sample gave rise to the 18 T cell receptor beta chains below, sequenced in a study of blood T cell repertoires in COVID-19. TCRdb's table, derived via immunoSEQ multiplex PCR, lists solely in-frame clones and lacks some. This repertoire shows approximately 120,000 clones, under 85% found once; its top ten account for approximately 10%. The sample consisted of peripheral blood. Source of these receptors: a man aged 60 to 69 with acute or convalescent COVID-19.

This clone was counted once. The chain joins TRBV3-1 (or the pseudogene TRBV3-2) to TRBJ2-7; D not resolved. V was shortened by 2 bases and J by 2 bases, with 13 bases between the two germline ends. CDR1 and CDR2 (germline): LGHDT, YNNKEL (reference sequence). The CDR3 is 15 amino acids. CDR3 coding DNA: TGTGCCAGCAGCCAACTCAACTATCCGACCTACGAGCAGTACTTC. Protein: CASSQLNYPTYEQYF.

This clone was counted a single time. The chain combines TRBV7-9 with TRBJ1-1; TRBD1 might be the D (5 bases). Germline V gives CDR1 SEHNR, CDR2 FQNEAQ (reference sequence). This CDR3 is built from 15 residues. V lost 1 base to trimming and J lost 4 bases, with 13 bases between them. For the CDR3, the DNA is TGTGCCAGCAGCTTAGAGGAAGGGGTTCGCACTGAAGCTTTCTTT. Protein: CASSLEEGVRTEAFF.

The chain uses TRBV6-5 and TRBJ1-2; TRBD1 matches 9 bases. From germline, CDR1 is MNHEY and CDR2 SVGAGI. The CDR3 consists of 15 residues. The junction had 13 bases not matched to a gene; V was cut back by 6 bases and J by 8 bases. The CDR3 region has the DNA TGTGCCAGCAGGCCGCAAACCGGGACAGGGACCGGCTACACCTTC. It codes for CASRPQTGTGTGYTF.

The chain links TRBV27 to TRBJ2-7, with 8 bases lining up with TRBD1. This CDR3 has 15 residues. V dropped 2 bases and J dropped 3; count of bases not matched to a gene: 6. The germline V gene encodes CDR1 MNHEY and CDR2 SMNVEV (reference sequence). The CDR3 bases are TGTGCCAGCAGTTTAACGCAAACAGGGGGCTACGAGCAGTACTTC. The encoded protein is CASSLTQTGGYEQYF.

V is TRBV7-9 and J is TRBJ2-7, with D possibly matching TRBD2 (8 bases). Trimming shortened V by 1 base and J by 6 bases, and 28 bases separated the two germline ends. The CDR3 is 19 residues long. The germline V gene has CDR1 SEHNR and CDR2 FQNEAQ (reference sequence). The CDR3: CASSLGRTGPGLGNSEQYF. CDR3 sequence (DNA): TGTGCCAGCAGCTTAGGGCGGACAGGACCGGGACTAGGTAATAGCGAGCAGTACTTC.

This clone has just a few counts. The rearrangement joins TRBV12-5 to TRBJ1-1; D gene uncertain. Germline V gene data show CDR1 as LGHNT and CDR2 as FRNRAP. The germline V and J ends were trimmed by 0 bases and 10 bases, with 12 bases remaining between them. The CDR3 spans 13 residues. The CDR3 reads CASGLVMGAPAFF. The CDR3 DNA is TGTGCTAGTGGTTTGGTAATGGGCGCTCCAGCTTTCTTT.

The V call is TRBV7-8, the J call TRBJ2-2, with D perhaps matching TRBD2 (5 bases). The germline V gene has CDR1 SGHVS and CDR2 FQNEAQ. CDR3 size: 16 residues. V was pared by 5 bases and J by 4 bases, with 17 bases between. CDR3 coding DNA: TGTGCCAGCAGCCCTGTGTTGAGACTACCCACCGGGGAGCTGTTTTTT. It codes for CASSPVLRLPTGELFF. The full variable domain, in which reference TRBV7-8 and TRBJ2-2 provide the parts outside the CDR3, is GAGVSQSPRYKVAKRGQDVALRCDPISGHVSLFWYQQALGQGPEFLTYFQNEAQLDKSGLPSDRFFAERPEGSVSTLKIQRTQQEDSAVYLCASSPVLRLPTGELFFGEGSRLTVL.

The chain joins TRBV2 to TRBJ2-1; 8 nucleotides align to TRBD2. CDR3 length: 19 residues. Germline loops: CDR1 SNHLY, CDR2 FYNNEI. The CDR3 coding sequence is TGTGCACTTACCAGCCTAGACCGATCTAGCGGGTTCTCCTACAATGAGCAGTTCTTC. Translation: CALTSLDRSSGFSYNEQFF.

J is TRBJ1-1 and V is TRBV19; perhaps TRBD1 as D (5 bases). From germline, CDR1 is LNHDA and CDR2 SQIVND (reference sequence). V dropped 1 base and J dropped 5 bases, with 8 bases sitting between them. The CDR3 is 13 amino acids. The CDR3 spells CASSIGGGTEAFF. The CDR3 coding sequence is TGTGCCAGTAGTATAGGGGGGGGTACTGAAGCTTTCTTT.

CDR3 nucleotides: TGTGCCAGCAGTTTAACACCCACAGGGGTTGGTGGCTACACCTTC. Protein: CASSLTPTGVGGYTF. The chain couples TRBV28 to TRBJ1-2; 7 bases agree with TRBD1. CDR3 size: 15 residues. Per germline, CDR1 MDHEN and CDR2 SYDVKM. The V gene end was trimmed by 2 bases and the J gene end by 7 bases; junction bases not matched to a gene: 10.

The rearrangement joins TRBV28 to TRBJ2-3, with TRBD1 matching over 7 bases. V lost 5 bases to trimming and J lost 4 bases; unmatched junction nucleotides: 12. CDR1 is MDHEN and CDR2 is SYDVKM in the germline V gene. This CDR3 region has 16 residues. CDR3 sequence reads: CASSPLTGPRADTQYF. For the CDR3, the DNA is TGTGCCAGCAGTCCGCTGACAGGGCCCCGCGCAGATACGCAGTATTTT.

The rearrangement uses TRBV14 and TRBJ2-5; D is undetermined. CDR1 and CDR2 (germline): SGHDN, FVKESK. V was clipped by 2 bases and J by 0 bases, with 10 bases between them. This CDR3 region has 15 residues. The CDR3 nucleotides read TGTGCCAGCAGCCAAATGGGCAGATACCAAGAGACCCAGTACTTC. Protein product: CASSQMGRYQETQYF.

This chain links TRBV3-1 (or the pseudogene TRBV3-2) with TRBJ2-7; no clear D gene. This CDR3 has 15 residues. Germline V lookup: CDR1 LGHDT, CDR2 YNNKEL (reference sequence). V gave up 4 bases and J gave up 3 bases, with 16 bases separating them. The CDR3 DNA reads TGTGCCAGCAGCCCCTTCTCCGAGGTAGGCTACGAGCAGTACTTC. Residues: CASSPFSEVGYEQYF.

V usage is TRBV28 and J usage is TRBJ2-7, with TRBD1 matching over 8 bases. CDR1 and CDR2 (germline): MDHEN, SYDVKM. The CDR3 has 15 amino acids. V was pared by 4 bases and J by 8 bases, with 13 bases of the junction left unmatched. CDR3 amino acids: CASSSPRGPLTKQYF. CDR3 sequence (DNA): TGTGCCAGCAGTTCTCCCAGGGGGCCCCTCACGAAGCAGTACTTC.

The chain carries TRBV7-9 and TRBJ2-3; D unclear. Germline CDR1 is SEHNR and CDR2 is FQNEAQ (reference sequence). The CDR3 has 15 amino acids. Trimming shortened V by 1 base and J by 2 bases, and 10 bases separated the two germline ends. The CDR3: CASSLGPVNTDTQYF. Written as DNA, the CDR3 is TGTGCCAGCAGCTTAGGTCCAGTTAACACAGATACGCAGTATTTT.

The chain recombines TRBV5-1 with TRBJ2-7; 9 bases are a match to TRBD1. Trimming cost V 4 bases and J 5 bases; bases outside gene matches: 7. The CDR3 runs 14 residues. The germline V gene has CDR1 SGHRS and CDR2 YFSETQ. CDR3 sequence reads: CASSDPTGGDEQYF. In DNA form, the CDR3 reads TGCGCCAGCAGCGACCCCACAGGGGGCGACGAGCAGTACTTC.

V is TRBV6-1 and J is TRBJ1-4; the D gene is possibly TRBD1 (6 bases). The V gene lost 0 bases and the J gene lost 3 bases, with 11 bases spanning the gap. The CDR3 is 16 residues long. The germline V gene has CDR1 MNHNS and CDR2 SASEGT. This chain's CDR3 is CASSEARGKANEKLFF. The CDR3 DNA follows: TGTGCCAGCAGTGAAGCGAGGGGGAAGGCTAATGAAAAACTGTTTTTT.

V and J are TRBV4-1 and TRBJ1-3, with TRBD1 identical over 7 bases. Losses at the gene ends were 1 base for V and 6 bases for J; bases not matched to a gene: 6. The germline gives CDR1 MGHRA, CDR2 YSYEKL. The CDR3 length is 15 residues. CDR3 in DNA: TGCGCCAGCAGCCAAGCACAGGGGATTTTAAACACCATATATTTT. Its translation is CASSQAQGILNTIYF.